Sequencing of this T cell receptor (beta chain) was carried out in a study of shared clonotypes between healthy human individuals. About the research overall: Each donor's CD8 memory used one plate, CD8 naive two, each CD4 subset three.

Notes on the study in general: A small donor pool kept down the genetic and exposure-history diversity that was represented.

Genomic DNA from each subset was divided evenly over several immunoSEQ plates. Sequencing was performed with immunoSEQ multiplex PCR; in TCRdb, only in-frame clones are kept and a portion is missing. The data show about 2 million clones, about 95% seen once. Donors were Caucasian adults residing in Nashville, Tennessee, USA. For this clone: Antigen: not known.

V lost 5 bases and J lost 0; bases outside the gene matches: 9. Per the germline V gene, CDR1 is MRHNA and CDR2 is SNTAGT. This CDR3 contains 17 residues. This TCR came from a man younger than 35 in good health. The chain has TRBV6-4 and TRBJ2-2; 7 bases match TRBD1. Sequencing was carried out using naive CD4+ T cells sorted from blood. Subset defined: CD45RA+ positively selected. The CDR3 spells CASSPGTVVANTGELFF. The CDR3 DNA sequence: TGTGCCAGCAGTCCCGGGACAGTCGTTGCGAACACCGGGGAGCTGTTTTTT.